Detailed here is one T cell receptor beta chain. These data originate in a study of blood T cell repertoires in COVID-19. V lost 5 bases, J lost 4 bases, and 11 bases lay in between. Germline CDR1 and CDR2: PRHDT and FYEKMQ (reference sequence). The CDR3 is 13 amino acids. Authors' data handling: Reference gene primer amplification yielded estimated nucleated cell counts. Assay: immunoSEQ multiplex PCR; the TCRdb copy retains only in-frame clones and omits some. Clone size and the V and J calls come from that table; the DNA yielded D and trimming. The sample comprises 210,000 or so clones, 70% to 90% of which are singletons, and roughly 10% rests with the top ten. The study counted Cohort 3 donors as recovered given two negative PCRs, clearance, or symptom resolution.

This receptor was taken from a man aged 25 to 45 who had recovered from COVID-19. V usage is TRBV13 and J usage is TRBJ1-1, with no clear D. The sequenced sample consisted of PBMCs or T cells enriched from blood (not recorded which). CDR3: CASSRNTATEAFF. The CDR3, as DNA: TGTGCCAGCAGCCGAAACACAGCCACTGAAGCTTTCTTT.